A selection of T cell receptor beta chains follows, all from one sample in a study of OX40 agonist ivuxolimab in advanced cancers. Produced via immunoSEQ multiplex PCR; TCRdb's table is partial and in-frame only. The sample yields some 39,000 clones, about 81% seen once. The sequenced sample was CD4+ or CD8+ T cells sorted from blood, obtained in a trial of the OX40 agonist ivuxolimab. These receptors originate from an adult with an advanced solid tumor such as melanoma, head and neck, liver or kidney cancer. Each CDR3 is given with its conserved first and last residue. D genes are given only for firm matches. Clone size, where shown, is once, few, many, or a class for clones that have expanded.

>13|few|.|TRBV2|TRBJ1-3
TGTGCCACCCGGTGGAATTCTGGAAACACCATATATTTT
CATRWNSGNTIYF
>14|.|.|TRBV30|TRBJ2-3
TGTGCCTGGAGTGTCGGGGTTAGCACAGATACGCAGTATTTT
CAWSVGVSTDTQYF
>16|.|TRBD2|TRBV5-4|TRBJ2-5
TGTGCCAGCAGCTTCGGCGGGAGGTCTACGGGGGAGACCCAGTACTTC
CASSFGGRSTGETQYF
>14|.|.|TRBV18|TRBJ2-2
TGTGCCAGCTCACAGGGACGGGGCACCGGGGAGCTGTTTTTT
CASSQGRGTGELFF
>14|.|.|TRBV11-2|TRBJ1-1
TGTGCCAGCAGCTTACAGGGTATGAACACTGAAGCTTTCTTT
CASSLQGMNTEAFF
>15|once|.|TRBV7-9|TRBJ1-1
TGTGCCAGCAGCTTAGCCCGGGCGGCTTACACTGAAGCTTTCTTT
CASSLARAAYTEAFF
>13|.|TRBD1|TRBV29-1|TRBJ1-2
TGCAGCGTTGAAGGGACAGGGAGTAATGGCTACACCTTC
CSVEGTGSNGYTF
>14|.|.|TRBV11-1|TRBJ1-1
TGTGCCAGCAGCTCGGCGGGGCAATACACTGAAGCTTTCTTT
CASSSAGQYTEAFF
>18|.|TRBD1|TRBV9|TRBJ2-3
TGTGCCAGCAGCACCTCAACCGGACAGGGCGCTTTCACAGATACGCAGTATTTT
CASSTSTGQGAFTDTQYF
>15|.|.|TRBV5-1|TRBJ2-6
TGCGCCAGCAGCTTGGAGACCTCTGGGGCCAACGTCCTGACTTTC
CASSLETSGANVLTF
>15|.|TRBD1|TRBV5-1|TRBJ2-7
TGCGCCAGCAGCTCGACAGGGGGCGCGGCCCTCGAGCAGTACTTC
CASSSTGGAALEQYF
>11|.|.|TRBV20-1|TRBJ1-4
TGCAGTGCCCCCGCGGATGAAAAACTGTTTTTT
CSAPADEKLFF
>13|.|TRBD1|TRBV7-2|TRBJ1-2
TGTGCCAGCAGCCGGGGACAGGGGACGGGCTACACCTTC
CASSRGQGTGYTF
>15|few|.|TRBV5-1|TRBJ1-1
TGCGCCACCAGGAGAGACGGAGGGGCGAACACTGAAGCTTTCTTT
CATRRDGGANTEAFF
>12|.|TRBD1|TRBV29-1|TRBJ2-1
TGCAGCGTTGGCCAGGGGGCGGATGAGCAGTTCTTC
CSVGQGADEQFF
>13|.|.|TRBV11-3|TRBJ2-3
TGTGCCAGCAGCTCCCCCGGAGGAGATACGCAGTATTTT
CASSSPGGDTQYF
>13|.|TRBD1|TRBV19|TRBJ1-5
TGTGCCAGTAGTCCTGACAGGGGACAGCCCCAGCATTTT
CASSPDRGQPQHF
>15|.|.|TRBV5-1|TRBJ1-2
TGCGCCAGCAGCGGGAGACAACCAGCTAACTATGGCTACACCTTC
CASSGRQPANYGYTF
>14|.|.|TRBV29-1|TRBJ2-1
TGCAGCGTTGATGGTGGGACACTCTTCAATGAGCAGTTCTTC
CSVDGGTLFNEQFF
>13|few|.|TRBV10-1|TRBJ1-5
TGCGCCAGCAGCAAGTGGGGGGATCAGCCCCAGCATTTT
CASSKWGDQPQHF
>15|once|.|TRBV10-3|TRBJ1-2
TGTGCCATCAGTGATCTACCCAGGGGCAACTATGGCTACACCTTC
CAISDLPRGNYGYTF
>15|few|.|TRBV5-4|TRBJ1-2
TGTGCCAGCAGCTTGTTGGCGGAATCTAACTATGGCTACACCTTC
CASSLLAESNYGYTF
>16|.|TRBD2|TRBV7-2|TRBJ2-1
TGTGCCAGCAGCTTAGATAGTAGCGGGAGCTACAATGAGCAGTTCTTC
CASSLDSSGSYNEQFF
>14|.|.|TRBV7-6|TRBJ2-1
TGTGCCAGCAGCATTGCGAACTTCGTCAATGAGCAGTTCTTC
CASSIANFVNEQFF
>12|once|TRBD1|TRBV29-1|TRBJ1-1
TGCAGCGTCCTAGGAGGGGGCGATGAAGCTTTCTTT
CSVLGGGDEAFF
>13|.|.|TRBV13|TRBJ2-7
TGTGCCAGCAGTTGGAGGGACCCCACCGAGCAGTACTTC
CASSWRDPTEQYF
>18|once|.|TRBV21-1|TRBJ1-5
TGTGCCAGCAGCAAACCCACAACCCGGGACAGGGATCCTCAGCCCCAGCATTTT
CASSKPTTRDRDPQPQHF
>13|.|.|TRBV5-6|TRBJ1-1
TGTGCCAGCAGCTTCCATCTGAACACTGAAGCTTTCTTT
CASSFHLNTEAFF
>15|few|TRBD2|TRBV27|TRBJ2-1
TGTGCCAGCAGTTTATTGCGGGAGGTTTACAATGAGCAGTTCTTC
CASSLLREVYNEQFF
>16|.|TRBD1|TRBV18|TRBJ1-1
TGTGCCAGCTCACGGGGACAGGGCAACGTGAACACTGAAGCTTTCTTT
CASSRGQGNVNTEAFF
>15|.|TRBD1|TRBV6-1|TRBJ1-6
TGTGCCAGCAGTGCCTCGGACAGGCGGGATTCACCCCTCCACTTT
CASSASDRRDSPLHF
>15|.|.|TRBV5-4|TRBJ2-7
TGTGCCAGCACCCAAGGGGGGGAGAGCTCCTACGAGCAGTACTTC
CASTQGGESSYEQYF
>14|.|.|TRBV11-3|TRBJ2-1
TGTGCCAGCAGCTTAGATTACGTTTACAATGAGCAGTTCTTC
CASSLDYVYNEQFF
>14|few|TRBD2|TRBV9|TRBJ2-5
TGTGCCAGCAGCGCTCGGGGAGGGCCGGAGACCCAGTACTTC
CASSARGGPETQYF
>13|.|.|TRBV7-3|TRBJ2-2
TGTGCCAGCAGCTTCTCTAGCACCGGGGAGCTGTTTTTT
CASSFSSTGELFF
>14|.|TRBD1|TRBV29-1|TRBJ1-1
TGCAGCGCCCGGGACAGAAGAGGGGAAGCTGAAGCTTTCTTT
CSARDRRGEAEAFF
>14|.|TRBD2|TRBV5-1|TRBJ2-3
TGCGCCAGCAGCTTGGGACTAGCGGATGATACGCAGTATTTT
CASSLGLADDTQYF
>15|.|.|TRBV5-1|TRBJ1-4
TGCGCCAGCAGCCCGGGACCGACCGACCATGAAAAACTGTTTTTT
CASSPGPTDHEKLFF
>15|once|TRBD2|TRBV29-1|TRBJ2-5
TGCAGCGTTCCCTCCGGACTAGCGGTCCAAGAGACCCAGTACTTC
CSVPSGLAVQETQYF
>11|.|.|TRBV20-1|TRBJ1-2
TGCAGTGCTAGACCTAACTATGGCTACACCTTC
CSARPNYGYTF
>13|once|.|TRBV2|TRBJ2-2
TGTGCCAGCAGTGGAGGGCCAACCGGGGAGCTGTTTTTT
CASSGGPTGELFF
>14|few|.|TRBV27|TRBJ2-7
TGTGCCAGCAGTCTAGGGGTGCCGGGTGACGAGCAGTACTTC
CASSLGVPGDEQYF
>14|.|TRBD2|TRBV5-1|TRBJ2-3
TGCGCCAGCAGCAGGGGACTAGCGGGAGCTACGCAGTATTTT
CASSRGLAGATQYF
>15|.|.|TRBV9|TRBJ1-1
TGTGCCAGCAGCATACAACCACAGGCGAACACTGAAGCTTTCTTT
CASSIQPQANTEAFF
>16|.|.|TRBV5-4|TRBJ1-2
TGTGCCAGCAGCTTGGCGGGGGGTAGGACTAACTATGGCTACACCTTC
CASSLAGGRTNYGYTF
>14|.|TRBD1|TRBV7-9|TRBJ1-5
TGTGCCAGCAGCTTACCAGGGGGCCATCAGCCCCAGCATTTT
CASSLPGGHQPQHF
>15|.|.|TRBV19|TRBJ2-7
TGTGCCAGTAGTATCCCGGGACGGCAAACCTACGAGCAGTACTTC
CASSIPGRQTYEQYF
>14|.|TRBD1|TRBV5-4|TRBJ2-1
TGTGCCAGCACCGGACAGGGGGCCTACAATGAGCAGTTCTTC
CASTGQGAYNEQFF
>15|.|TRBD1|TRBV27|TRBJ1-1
TGTGCCAGCAGTTTCGGTCAGGGGGTGAGGGATGAAGCTTTCTTT
CASSFGQGVRDEAFF
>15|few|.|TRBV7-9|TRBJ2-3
TGTGCCAGCAGCTCCGGGAGACTACCGACAGATACGCAGTATTTT
CASSSGRLPTDTQYF
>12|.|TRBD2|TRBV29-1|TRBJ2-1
TGCAGCGTCCCTAGCGGGAGCAATGAGCAGTTCTTC
CSVPSGSNEQFF
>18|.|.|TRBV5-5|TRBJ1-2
TGTGCCAGCAGCTTGGGCCCAGGGAATCGGGACTTCCCGAGGGGCTACACCTTC
CASSLGPGNRDFPRGYTF
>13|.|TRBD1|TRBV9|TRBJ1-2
TGTGCCAGCAGCGAGGGACAGGGGTATGGCTACACCTTC
CASSEGQGYGYTF
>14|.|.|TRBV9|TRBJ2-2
TGTGCCAGCAGCGTAGTGGTAGGTGCCGGGGAGCTGTTTTTT
CASSVVVGAGELFF
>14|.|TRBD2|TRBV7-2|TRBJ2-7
TGTGCCAGCAGCTTAGGCCAGGGAGGGTACGAGCAGTACTTC
CASSLGQGGYEQYF